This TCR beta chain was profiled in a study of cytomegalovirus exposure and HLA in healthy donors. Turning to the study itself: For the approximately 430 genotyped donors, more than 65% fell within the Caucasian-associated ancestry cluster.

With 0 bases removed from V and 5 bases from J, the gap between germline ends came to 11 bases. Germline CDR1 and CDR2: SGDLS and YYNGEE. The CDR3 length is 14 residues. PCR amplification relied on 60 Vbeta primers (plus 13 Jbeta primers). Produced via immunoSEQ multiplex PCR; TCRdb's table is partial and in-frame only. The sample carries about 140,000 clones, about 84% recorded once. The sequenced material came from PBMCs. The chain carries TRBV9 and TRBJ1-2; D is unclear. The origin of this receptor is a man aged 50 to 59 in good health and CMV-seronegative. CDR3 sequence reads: CASSVAGSPYGYTF. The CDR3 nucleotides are TGTGCCAGCAGCGTAGCCGGGAGTCCTTATGGCTACACCTTC.